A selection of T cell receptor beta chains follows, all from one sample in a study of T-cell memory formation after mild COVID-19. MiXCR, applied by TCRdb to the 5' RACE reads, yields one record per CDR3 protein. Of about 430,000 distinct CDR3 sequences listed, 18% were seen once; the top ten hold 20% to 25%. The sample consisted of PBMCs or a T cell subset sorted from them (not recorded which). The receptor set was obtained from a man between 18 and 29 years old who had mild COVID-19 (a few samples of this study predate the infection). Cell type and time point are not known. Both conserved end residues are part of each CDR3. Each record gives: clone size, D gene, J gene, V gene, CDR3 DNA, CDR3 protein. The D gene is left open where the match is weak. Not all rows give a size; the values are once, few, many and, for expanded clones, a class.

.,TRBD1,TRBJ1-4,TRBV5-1,TGCGCCAGCAGCGAACAGGGGCCCCAATCTAATGAAAAACTGTTTTTT,CASSEQGPQSNEKLFF
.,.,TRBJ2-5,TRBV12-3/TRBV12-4,TGTGCCAGCACCTTGGAGGCTACCTACCAAGAGACCCAGTACTTC,CASTLEATYQETQYF
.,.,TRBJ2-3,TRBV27,TGTGCCAGCAGTTTATCTCCGAGGGCACCAGATACGCAGTATTTT,CASSLSPRAPDTQYF
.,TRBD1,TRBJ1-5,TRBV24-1,TGTGCCACCAGTGAGGAGACAGGGCGAGCCGATCAGCCCCAGCATTTT,CATSEETGRADQPQHF
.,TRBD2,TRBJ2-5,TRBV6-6,TGTGCCAGCAGTTACAGGGAGGGGACAGAGACCCAGTACTTC,CASSYREGTETQYF
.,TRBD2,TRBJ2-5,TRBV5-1,TGCGCCAGCAGCTACCTAGCGGGGAAACAAGAGACCCAGTACTTC,CASSYLAGKQETQYF
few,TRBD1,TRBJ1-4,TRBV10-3,TGTGCCATCAAGGCACAGGGGGCTGAAAAACTGTTTTTT,CAIKAQGAEKLFF
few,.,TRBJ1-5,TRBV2,TGTGCCAGCAGTGAAGTAAACAATCAGCCCCAGCATTTT,CASSEVNNQPQHF
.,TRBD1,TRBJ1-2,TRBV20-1,TGCAGTGCTTCCACAGGGGATCGGTATGGCTACACCTTC,CSASTGDRYGYTF
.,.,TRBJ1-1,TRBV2,TGTGCCAGCAGTGTCGCAGTTCAGATGAACACTGAAGCTTTCTTT,CASSVAVQMNTEAFF
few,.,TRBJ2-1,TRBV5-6,TGTGCCAGCAGCTTGGTTAGCCCCAATTACAATGAGCAGTTCTTC,CASSLVSPNYNEQFF
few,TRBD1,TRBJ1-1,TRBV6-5,TGTGCCAGCAGTAGGACAGGCCGGGACACTGAAGCTTTCTTT,CASSRTGRDTEAFF
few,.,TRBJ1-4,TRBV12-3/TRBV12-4,TGTGCCAGCAGCGGGGGGAGCAGTGATGAAAAACTGTTTTTT,CASSGGSSDEKLFF
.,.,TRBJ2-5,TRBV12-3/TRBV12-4,TGTGCCAGCAGTTTCTGGGGGGTCGGCGAGACCCAGTACTTC,CASSFWGVGETQYF
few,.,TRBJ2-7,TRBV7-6,TGTGCCAGCAGCTCAGCTTGGAGCGGACGGAGGCTCTACGAGCAGTACTTC,CASSSAWSGRRLYEQYF
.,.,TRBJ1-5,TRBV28,TGTGCCAGCAGTTTAGTGGCCAGTCTTAGCAATCAGCCCCAGCATTTT,CASSLVASLSNQPQHF
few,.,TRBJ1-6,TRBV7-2,TGTGCCAGCAGCTTAGTTTCCAACGATTCACCCCTCCACTTT,CASSLVSNDSPLHF
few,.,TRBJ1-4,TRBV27,TGTGCCAGCAGTTTACGGGCGGGTCGGGGGAATGAAAAACTGTTTTTT,CASSLRAGRGNEKLFF
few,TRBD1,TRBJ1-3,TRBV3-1,TGTGCCAGCAGCGCCTGGGACAGCTCTGGAAACACCATATATTTT,CASSAWDSSGNTIYF
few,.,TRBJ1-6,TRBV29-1,TGCAGCGTTGGAATCCCTCGGGGTGATCCACCCCTCCACTTT,CSVGIPRGDPPLHF
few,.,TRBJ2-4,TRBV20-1,TGCAGTGCTACGACGCTGTTGGGGGCCAAAAACATTCAGTACTTC,CSATTLLGAKNIQYF